This T cell receptor beta chain was observed in a study of PD-1 blockade in classical Hodgkin lymphoma. Data came from immunoSEQ multiplex PCR; TCRdb stores just in-frame clones and leaves some out. The profile shows about 21,000 clones, roughly two thirds of them singletons. Relapses following autologous stem cell transplantation were seen in all patients, with brentuximab vedotin exposure varying. Germline loops: CDR1 LNHDA, CDR2 SQIVND (reference sequence). V lost 4 bases to trimming and J lost 1 base; unmatched junction nucleotides: 5. The CDR3 runs 16 residues. This clone is deemed medium-sized. The target antigen is unknown. Study-wide results and caveats: Baseline diversity was lower in partial responders and progressors than complete responders.

This specimen consisted of peripheral blood mononuclear cells (PBMCs), obtained at baseline. The rearrangement joins TRBV19 to TRBJ1-5; 9 bases are a match to TRBD1. This receptor was taken from a human donor with classical Hodgkin lymphoma. CDR3 loop: CASSTVDRGSNQPQHF. CDR3 in DNA: TGTGCCAGTAGTACAGTCGACAGGGGGAGCAATCAGCCCCAGCATTTT.